The present T cell receptor beta chain was sequenced within a study of early T cells in non-severe SARS-CoV-2 infection. Turning to the study itself: Sequencing targeted bulk RNA from unsorted whole blood, leaving chains unpaired. Study-wide findings and caveats: Anti-spike CD8 specificities were favored by VDJdb matching, whose results missed private and CD4 specificities.

On this clonotype itself: The antigen remains unidentified.

Unique molecular identifier tags were affixed to discrete cDNA molecules. TCRdb recomputed calls from the 5' RACE reads with MiXCR, one row per CDR3 protein. This sample carries roughly 70,000 distinct CDR3 sequences, 20% to 25% of them seen once, and the ten largest clones take 16%. Trimming pared 5 bases from V and 7 bases from J, leaving 14 bases between. CDR3 size: 13 residues. In germline, CDR1 is SEHNR, CDR2 FQNEAQ (reference sequence). The TCR originated in an adult who was a healthcare worker with PCR-confirmed SARS-CoV-2 infection or an uninfected control (not recorded which). This chain connects TRBV7-9 to TRBJ1-1, with D possibly being TRBD1 (6 bases). The specimen comprised whole blood, sampled at baseline. The DNA for the CDR3 is TGTGCCAGCAGCCCCCTCGGACAGTTTGAAGCTTTCTTT. Protein product: CASSPLGQFEAFF.